This T cell receptor beta chain was identified during a study of T-cell memory formation after mild COVID-19. As for the study in general: The TCR clusters were mostly specific to one donor. Study-level results: Mostly located in CM and EM were contracting CD4+ clones, with contracting CD8+ clones located in EMRA.

Germline V CDR1 and CDR2: MNHNS, SASEGT. CDR3 length equals 16 residues. Trimming left V 5 bases short and J 2 bases short, with 16 bases between. TCR alpha and TCR beta cDNA libraries carrying sample barcodes and UMIs came from 5'RACE with constant-segment primers. TCRdb reprocessed the 5' RACE reads via MiXCR and lists one record per CDR3 protein. The table has about 340,000 distinct CDR3 sequences, about a sixth seen once. As concerns this clonotype: Its antigen is not known.

Specimen: PBMCs or a T cell subset sorted from them (not recorded which). This clonotype was obtained from a man aged 18-30 years who had mild COVID-19 (a few samples of this study predate the infection). Cell type and time point are not known. The chain combines TRBV6-1 with TRBJ1-5, with a weak D call TRBD1 (5 bases). CDR3 DNA sequence: TGTGCCAGCAGTCCCCCGGGCCTACAGGGCAATCAGCCCCAGCATTTT. This sequence encodes CASSPPGLQGNQPQHF.